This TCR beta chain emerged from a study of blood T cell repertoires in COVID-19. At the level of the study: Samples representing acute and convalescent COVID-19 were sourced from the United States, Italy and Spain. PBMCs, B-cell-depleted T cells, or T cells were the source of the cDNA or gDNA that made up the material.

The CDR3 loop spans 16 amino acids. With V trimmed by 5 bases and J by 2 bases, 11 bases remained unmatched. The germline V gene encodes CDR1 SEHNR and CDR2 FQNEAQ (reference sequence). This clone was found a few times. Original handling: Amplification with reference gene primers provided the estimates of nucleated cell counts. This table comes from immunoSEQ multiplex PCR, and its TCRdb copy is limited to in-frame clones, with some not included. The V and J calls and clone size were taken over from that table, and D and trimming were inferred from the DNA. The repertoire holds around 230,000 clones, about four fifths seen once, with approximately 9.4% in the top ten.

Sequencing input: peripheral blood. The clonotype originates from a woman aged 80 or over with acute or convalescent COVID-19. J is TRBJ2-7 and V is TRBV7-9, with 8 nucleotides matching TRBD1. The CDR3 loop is CASSRKGTGGPYEQYF. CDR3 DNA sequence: TGTGCCAGCAGCCGCAAAGGGACAGGAGGGCCCTACGAGCAGTACTTC.